This T cell receptor (beta chain) was obtained from a study of OX40 agonist ivuxolimab in advanced cancers. About the study: All patients had ivuxolimab intravenously every 2 weeks at 0.01 to 10 mg/kg. Earlier anti-PD-1, anti-PD-L1 or anti-CTLA-4 therapy was permitted; 40% had received some. Study outcomes and limitations: At 0.1 to 3.0 mg/kg and by week 6, CD4+ and CD8+ T cells in the blood had expanded clonally.

The repertoire was sequenced with immunoSEQ multiplex PCR; TCRdb's copy has only in-frame clones and lacks some. The sample shows about 25,000 clones, roughly 85% of them seen only once. As to this clone: Its antigen is currently unknown.

Trimming took off 6 bases at V and 8 bases at J, with 16 bases between the two ends. The CDR3 spans 13 residues. Germline CDR1 reads MNHEY; CDR2 reads SMNVEV (reference sequence). The chain recombines TRBV27 with TRBJ1-2; D may be TRBD1 (5 bases). The material was CD4+ or CD8+ T cells sorted from blood, obtained in a trial of the OX40 agonist ivuxolimab. This TCR was recovered from an adult with an advanced solid tumor such as melanoma, head and neck, liver or kidney cancer. The CDR3 sequence is CASSSWRDEGYTF. The CDR3 DNA reads as TGTGCCAGCAGCTCATGGAGGGACGAGGGCTACACCTTC.